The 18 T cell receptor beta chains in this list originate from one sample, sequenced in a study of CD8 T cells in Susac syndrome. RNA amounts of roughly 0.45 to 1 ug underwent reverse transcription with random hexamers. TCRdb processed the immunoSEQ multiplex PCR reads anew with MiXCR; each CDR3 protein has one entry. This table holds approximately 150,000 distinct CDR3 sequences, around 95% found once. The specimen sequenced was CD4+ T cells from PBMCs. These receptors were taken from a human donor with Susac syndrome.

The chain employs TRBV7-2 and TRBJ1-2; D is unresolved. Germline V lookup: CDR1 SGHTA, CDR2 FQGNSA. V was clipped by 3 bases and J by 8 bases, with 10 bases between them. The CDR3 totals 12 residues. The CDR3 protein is CASSFETGGYTF. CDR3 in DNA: TGTGCCAGCAGCTTCGAGACGGGCGGCTACACCTTC.

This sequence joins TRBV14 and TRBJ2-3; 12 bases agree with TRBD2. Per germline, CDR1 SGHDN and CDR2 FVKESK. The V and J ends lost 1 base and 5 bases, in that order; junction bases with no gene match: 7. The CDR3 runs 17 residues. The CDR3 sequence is CASSQGRLAGAIDTQYF. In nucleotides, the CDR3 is TGTGCCAGCAGCCAAGGGAGACTAGCGGGAGCCATAGATACGCAGTATTTT.

The CDR3 spells CATTGAPYSGANVLTF. The CDR3 DNA reads TGTGCCACTACAGGGGCCCCTTACTCTGGGGCCAACGTCCTGACTTTC. This sequence joins TRBV28 and TRBJ2-6, with 7 bases lining up with TRBD1. This CDR3 spans 16 amino acids. Per the germline V gene, CDR1 is MDHEN and CDR2 is SYDVKM. J gave up 0 bases and V 10 bases, and 9 bases lay outside the gene matches. Complete variable domain (other parts from reference TRBV28 and TRBJ2-6): DVKVTQSSRYLVKRTGEKVFLECVQDMDHENMFWYRQDPGLGLRLIYFSYDVKMKEKGDIPEGYSVSREKKERFSLILESASTNQTSMYLCATTGAPYSGANVLTFGAGSRLTVL.

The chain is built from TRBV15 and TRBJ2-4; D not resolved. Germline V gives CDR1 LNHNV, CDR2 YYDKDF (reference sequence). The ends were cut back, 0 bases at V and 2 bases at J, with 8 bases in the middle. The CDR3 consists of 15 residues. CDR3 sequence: CATSRERQSKNIQYF. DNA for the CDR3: TGTGCCACCAGCAGAGAAAGGCAGTCCAAAAACATTCAGTACTTC.

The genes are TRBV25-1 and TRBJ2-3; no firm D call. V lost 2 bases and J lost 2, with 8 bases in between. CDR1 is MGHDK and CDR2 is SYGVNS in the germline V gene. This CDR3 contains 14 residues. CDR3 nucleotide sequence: TGTGCCAGCAGTGAAAACCGGCTCACAGATACGCAGTATTTT. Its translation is CASSENRLTDTQYF.

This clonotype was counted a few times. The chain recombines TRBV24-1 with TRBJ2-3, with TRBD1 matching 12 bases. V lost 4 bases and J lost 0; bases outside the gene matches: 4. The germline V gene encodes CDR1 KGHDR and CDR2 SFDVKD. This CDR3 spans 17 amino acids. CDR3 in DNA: TGTGCCACCAGTGACTGGGACAGGGGGCAGAGCACAGATACGCAGTATTTT. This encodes CATSDWDRGQSTDTQYF.

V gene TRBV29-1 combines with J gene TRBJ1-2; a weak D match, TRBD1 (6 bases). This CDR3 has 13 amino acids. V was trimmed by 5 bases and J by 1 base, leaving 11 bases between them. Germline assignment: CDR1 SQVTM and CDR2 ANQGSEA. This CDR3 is CSVRGQFNYGYTF. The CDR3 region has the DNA TGCAGCGTTAGGGGACAATTTAACTATGGCTACACCTTC. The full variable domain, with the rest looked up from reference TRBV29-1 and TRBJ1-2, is SAVISQKPSRDICQRGTSLTIQCQVDSQVTMMFWYRQQPGQSLTLIATANQGSEATYESGFVIDKFPISRPNLTFSTLTVSNMSPEDSSIYLCSVRGQFNYGYTFGSGTRLTVV.

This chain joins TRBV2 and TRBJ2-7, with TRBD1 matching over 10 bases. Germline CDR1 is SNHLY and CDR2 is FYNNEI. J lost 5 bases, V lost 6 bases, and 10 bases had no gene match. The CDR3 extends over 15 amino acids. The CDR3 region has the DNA TGTGCCAGCAGACGCCGGCCCGGACAGGGGGACGAGCAGTACTTC. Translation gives CASRRRPGQGDEQYF.

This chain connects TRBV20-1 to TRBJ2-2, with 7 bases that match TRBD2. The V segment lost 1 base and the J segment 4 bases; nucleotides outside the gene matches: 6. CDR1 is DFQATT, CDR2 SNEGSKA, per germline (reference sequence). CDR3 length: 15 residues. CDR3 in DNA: TGCAGTGCTAGAGTGGCTCTAGCGGCCACCGGGGAGCTGTTTTTT. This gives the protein CSARVALAATGELFF.

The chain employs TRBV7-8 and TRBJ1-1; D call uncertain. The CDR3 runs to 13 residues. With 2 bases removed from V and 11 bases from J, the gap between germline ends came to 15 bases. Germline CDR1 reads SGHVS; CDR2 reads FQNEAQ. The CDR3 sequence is CASSLRTQGGAFF. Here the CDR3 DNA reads TGTGCCAGCAGCTTACGCACCCAAGGCGGGGCTTTCTTT.

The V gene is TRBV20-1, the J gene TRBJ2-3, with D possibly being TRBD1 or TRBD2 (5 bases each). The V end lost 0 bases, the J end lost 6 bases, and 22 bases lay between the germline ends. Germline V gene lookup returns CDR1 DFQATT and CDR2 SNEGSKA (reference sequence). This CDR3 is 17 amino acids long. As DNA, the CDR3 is TGCAGTGCTAGAGATTTTCATTCCGGGACGAAGGCCGATACGCAGTATTTT. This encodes CSARDFHSGTKADTQYF.

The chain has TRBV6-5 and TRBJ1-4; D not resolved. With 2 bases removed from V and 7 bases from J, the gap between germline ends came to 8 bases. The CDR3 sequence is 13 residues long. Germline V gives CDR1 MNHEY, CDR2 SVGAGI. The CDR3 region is CASSYDISEKLFF. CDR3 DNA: TGTGCCAGCAGTTACGACATCTCTGAAAAACTGTTTTTT.

The CDR3 reads CSVATGGGYTF. The CDR3 nucleotides are TGCAGCGTAGCGACCGGGGGCGGCTACACCTTC. The chain links TRBV29-1 to TRBJ1-2; the D gene is possibly TRBD1 (6 bases). Between the trimmed V and J ends, which lost 6 bases and 8 bases, there was a span of 13 bases. The CDR3 has 11 residues. Per germline, CDR1 SQVTM and CDR2 ANQGSEA.

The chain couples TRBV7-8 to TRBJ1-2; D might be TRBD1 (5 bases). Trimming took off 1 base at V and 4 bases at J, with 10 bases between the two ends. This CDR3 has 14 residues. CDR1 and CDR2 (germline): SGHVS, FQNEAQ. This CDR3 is CASSLGTMGYGYTF. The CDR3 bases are TGTGCCAGCAGCTTAGGGACAATGGGCTATGGCTACACCTTC.

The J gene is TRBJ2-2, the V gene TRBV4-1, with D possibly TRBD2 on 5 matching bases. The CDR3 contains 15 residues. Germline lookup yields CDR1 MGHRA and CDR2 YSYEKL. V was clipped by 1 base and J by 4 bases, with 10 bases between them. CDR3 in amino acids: CASSQGVTITGELFF. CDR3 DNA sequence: TGCGCCAGCAGCCAAGGAGTGACTATCACCGGGGAGCTGTTTTTT.

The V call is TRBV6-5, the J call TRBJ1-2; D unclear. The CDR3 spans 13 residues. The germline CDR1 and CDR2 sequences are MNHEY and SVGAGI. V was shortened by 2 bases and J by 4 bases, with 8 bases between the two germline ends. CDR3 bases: TGTGCCAGCAGTTACGGGGTCACCTATGGCTACACCTTC. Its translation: CASSYGVTYGYTF.

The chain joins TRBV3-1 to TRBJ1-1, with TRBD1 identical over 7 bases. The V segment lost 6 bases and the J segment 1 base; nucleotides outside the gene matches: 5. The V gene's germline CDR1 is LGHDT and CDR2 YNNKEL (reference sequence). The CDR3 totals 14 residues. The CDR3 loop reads CASRPGGANTEAFF. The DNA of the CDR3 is TGTGCCAGCAGACCAGGGGGGGCGAACACTGAAGCTTTCTTT.

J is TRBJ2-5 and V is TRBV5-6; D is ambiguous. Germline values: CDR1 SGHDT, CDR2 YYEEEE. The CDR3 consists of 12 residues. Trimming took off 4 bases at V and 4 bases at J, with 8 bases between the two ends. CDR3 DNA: TGTGCCAGCAGCATACATTCAGAGACCCAGTACTTC. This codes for CASSIHSETQYF.